This T cell receptor (beta chain) was retrieved from a study of blood T cell repertoires in COVID-19. Germline-derived CDR1 and CDR2 are GTSNPN and SVGIG (reference sequence). Trimming removed 3 bases from V and 1 base from J; junction bases left unmatched: 6. The CDR3 contains 14 residues. Profiling relied on immunoSEQ multiplex PCR, and the TCRdb table lists in-frame clones only, not all of them. The sample consists of under 130,000 clones, approximately 79% of them appearing once. The V gene is TRBV30, the J gene TRBJ2-7, with 7 bases fitting TRBD2. This sequence originates from a man between 65 and 85 years old with active or convalescent COVID-19. Sequences were obtained from peripheral blood. The DNA of the CDR3 is TGTGCCTGGAGAAGCGGGAATGGGTCCTACGAGCAGTACTTC. This sequence encodes CAWRSGNGSYEQYF.